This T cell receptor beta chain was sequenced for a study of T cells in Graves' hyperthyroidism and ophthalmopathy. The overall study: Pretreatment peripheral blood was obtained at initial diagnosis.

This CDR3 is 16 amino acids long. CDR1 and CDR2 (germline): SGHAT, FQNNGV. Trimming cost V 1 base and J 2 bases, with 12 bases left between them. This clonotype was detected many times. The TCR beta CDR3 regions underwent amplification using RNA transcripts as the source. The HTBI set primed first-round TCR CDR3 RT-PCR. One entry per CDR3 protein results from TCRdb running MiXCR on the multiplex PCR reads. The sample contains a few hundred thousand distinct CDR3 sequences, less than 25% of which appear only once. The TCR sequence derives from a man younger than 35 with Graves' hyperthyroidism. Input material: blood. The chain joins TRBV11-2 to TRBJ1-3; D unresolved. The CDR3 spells CASSLVLGSTGNTIYF. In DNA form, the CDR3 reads TGTGCCAGCAGCTTAGTTCTGGGTTCTACTGGAAACACCATATATTTT.